Each of the 2 T cell receptor beta chains below was sequenced from the same sample in a study of shared clonotypes between healthy human individuals. Naive CD8 populations comprised CD45RO-negative cells positively selected for CCR7, excluding terminally differentiated effector memory CD45RA+ cells. Sequencing was performed with immunoSEQ multiplex PCR; in TCRdb, only in-frame clones are kept and a portion is missing. The sample lists about 2 million clones; over 85% were seen once. The sample comprised naive CD8+ T cells sorted from blood. The receptor source for this set is a young man in good health.

V is TRBV7-9 and J is TRBJ2-7; 11 bases line up with TRBD1. The CDR3 contains 14 residues. The junction had 7 bases not matched to a gene; V was cut back by 9 bases and J by 3 bases. Germline V gene sequence: CDR1 SEHNR, CDR2 FQNEAQ (reference sequence). DNA of the CDR3: TGTGCCAGTAGCCCGGGACAGGGGGTCTACGAGCAGTACTTC. Its protein product is CASSPGQGVYEQYF. Complete variable domain (other parts from reference TRBV7-9 and TRBJ2-7): DTGVSQNPRHKITKRGQNVTFRCDPISEHNRLYWYRQTLGQGPEFLTYFQNEAQLEKSRLLSDRFSAERPKGSFSTLEIQRTEQGDSAMYLCASSPGQGVYEQYFGPGTRLTVT.

This rearrangement joins TRBV13 to TRBJ2-7, with 9 positions matching TRBD1. The CDR3 sequence is 16 residues long. Germline V CDR1 and CDR2: PRHDT, FYEKMQ (reference sequence). The J segment lost 4 bases and the V segment lost 0 bases, leaving 7 bases of the junction unmatched. The CDR3 is CASSLGLGTGIYEQYF. CDR3 DNA sequence: TGTGCCAGCAGCTTAGGCCTAGGGACAGGGATTTACGAGCAGTACTTC.